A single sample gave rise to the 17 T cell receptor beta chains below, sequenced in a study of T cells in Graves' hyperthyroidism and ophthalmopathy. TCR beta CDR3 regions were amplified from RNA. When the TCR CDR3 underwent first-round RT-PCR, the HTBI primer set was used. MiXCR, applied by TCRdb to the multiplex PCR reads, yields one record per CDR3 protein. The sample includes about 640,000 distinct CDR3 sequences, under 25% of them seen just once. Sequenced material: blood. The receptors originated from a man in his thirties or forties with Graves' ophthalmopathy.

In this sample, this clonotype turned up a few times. CDR3 sequence (DNA): TGCAGTGCAGCGGAGGGACTCGGTGGCTACGAGCAGTACTTC. Protein sequence: CSAAEGLGGYEQYF. The J gene is TRBJ2-7, the V gene TRBV20-1; tentatively, D is TRBD2 (6 bases). The V and J ends lost 6 bases and 3 bases respectively, with 18 bases between them. This CDR3 has 14 residues. Germline CDR1 is DFQATT and CDR2 is SNEGSKA (reference sequence).

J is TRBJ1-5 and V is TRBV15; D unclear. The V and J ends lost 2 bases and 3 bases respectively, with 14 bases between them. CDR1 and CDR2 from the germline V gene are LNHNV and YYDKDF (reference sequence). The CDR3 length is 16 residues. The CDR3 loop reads CATSRTDGTNNQPQHF. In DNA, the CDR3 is TGTGCCACCAGCAGAACGGACGGTACAAACAATCAGCCCCAGCATTTT.

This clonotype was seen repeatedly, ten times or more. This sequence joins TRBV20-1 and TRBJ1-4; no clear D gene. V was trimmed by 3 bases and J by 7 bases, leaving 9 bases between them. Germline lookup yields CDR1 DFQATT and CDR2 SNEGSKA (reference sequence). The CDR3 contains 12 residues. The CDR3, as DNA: TGCAGTGCTAGGGCGGGAGGTGAAAAACTGTTTTTT. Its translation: CSARAGGEKLFF.

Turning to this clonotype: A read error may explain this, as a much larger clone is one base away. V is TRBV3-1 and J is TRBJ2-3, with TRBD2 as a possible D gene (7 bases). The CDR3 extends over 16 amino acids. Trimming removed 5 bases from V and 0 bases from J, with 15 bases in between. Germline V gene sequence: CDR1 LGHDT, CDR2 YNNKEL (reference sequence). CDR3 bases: TGTGCCAGCAGCAGGGGGGGAGTGGGTAGCACAGATACGCAGTATTTT. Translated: CASSRGGVGSTDTQYF.

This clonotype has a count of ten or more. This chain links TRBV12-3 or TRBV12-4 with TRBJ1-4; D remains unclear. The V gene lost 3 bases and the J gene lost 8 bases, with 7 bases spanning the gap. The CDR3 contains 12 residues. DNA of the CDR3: TGTGCCAGCAGTTTGGATGGAGAAAAACTGTTTTTT. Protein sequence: CASSLDGEKLFF.

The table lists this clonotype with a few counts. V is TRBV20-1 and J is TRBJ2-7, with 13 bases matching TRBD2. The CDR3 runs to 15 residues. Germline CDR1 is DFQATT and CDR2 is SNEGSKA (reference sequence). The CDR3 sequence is CSVDVPGLAGFEQYF. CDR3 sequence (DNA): TGCAGCGTTGACGTCCCGGGACTAGCGGGATTCGAGCAGTACTTC.

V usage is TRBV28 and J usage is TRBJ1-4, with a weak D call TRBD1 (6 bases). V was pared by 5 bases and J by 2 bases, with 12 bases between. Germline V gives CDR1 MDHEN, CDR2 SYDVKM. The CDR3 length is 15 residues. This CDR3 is CASSKGGFTNEKLFF. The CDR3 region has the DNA TGTGCCAGCAGTAAAGGGGGGTTTACTAATGAAAAACTGTTTTTT.

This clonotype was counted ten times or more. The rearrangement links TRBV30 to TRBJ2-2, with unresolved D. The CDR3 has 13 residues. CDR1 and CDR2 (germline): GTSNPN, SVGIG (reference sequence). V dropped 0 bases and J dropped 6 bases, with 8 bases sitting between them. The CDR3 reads CAWSVQGSGELFF. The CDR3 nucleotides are TGTGCCTGGAGTGTACAAGGATCCGGGGAGCTGTTTTTT.

The CDR3 region has the DNA TGTGCCAGCAGCCAAGCCCCTGGGGGCATTACCTGCGAGCAGTACTTC. This gives the protein CASSQAPGGITCEQYF. V usage is TRBV3-1 and J usage is TRBJ2-7; D may be TRBD1 (6 bases). V was trimmed by 1 base and J by 6 bases, leaving 19 bases between them. Germline V gene data show CDR1 as LGHDT and CDR2 as YNNKEL (reference sequence). This CDR3 spans 16 amino acids.

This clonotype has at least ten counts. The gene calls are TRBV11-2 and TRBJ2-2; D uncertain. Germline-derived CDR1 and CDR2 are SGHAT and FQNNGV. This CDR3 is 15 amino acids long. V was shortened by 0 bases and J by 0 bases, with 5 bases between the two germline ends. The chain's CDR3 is CASSLDLANTGELFF. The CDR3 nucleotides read TGTGCCAGCAGCTTAGATCTGGCGAACACCGGGGAGCTGTTTTTT.

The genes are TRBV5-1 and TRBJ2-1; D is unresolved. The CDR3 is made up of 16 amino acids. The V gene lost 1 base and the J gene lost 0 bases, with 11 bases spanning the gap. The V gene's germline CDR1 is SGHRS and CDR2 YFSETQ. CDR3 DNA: TGCGCCAGCAGCTTGCAAGCCTCGAGCTCCTACAATGAGCAGTTCTTC. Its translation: CASSLQASSSYNEQFF.

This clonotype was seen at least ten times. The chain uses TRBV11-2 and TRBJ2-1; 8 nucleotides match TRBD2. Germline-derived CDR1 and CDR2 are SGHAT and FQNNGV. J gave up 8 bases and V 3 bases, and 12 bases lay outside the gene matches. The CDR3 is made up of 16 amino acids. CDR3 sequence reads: CASSFDSGTSSYEQFF. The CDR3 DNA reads TGTGCCAGCAGCTTCGACTCCGGGACTAGTTCGTATGAGCAGTTCTTC.

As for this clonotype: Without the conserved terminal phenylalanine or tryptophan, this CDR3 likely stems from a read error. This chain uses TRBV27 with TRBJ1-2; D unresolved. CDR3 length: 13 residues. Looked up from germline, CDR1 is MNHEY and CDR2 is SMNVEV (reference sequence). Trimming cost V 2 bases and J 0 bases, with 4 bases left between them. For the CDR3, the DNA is TGTGCCAGCAGTTTAACGGCTAACTATGGCTACACCTCC. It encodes CASSLTANYGYTS.

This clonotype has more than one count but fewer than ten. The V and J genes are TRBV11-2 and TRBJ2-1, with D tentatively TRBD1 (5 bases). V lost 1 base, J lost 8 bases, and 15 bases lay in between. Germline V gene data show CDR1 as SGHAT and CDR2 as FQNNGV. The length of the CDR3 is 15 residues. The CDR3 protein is CASSLGGGVWDEQFF. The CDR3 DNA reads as TGTGCCAGCAGCTTAGGGGGCGGTGTCTGGGATGAGCAGTTCTTC.

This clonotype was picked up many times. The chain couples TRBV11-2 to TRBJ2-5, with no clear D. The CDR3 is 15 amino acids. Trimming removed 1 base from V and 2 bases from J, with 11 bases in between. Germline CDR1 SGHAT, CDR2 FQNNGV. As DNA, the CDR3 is TGTGCCAGCAGCTTAGGAATGGCAGATCAAGAGACCCAGTACTTC. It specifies CASSLGMADQETQYF.

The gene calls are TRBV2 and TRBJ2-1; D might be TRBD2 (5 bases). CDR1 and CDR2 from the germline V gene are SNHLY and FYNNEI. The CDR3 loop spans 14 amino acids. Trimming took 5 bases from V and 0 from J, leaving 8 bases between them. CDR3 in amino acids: CASSSEGSYNEQFF. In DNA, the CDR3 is TGTGCCAGCAGTAGCGAGGGCTCCTACAATGAGCAGTTCTTC.

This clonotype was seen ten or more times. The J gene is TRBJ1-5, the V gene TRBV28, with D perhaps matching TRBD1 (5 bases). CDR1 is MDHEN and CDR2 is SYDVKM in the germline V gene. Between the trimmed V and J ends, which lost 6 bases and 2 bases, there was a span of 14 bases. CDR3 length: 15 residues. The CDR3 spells CASSSAAGRNQPQHF. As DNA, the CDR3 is TGTGCCAGCAGCTCCGCGGCAGGGCGCAATCAGCCCCAGCATTTT.